This T cell receptor beta chain appears in the sequencing data of a study of CD8+CD57+ T cells in acquired aplastic anemia. With 5 bases removed from V and 8 bases from J, the gap between germline ends came to 18 bases. Per the germline V gene, CDR1 is SNHLY and CDR2 is FYNNEI. The CDR3 is 14 residues long. Template material for TCR beta VDJ and CDR3 profiling consisted of genomic DNA. TCRdb processed the reads anew with MiXCR; each CDR3 protein has one entry. The sample has about 200,000 distinct CDR3 sequences; 34% are singletons. Sequenced input: sorted CD4+, CD8+, or CD8+CD57+ T cells (not recorded which) from PBMCs. V usage is TRBV2 and J usage is TRBJ1-2; D is ambiguous. This clonotype was sampled from a human donor in good health, serving as a control. As DNA, the CDR3 is TGTGCCAGCAGTTTAGTAGGGTCATCTAAGGGCTACACCTTC. It translates to CASSLVGSSKGYTF.